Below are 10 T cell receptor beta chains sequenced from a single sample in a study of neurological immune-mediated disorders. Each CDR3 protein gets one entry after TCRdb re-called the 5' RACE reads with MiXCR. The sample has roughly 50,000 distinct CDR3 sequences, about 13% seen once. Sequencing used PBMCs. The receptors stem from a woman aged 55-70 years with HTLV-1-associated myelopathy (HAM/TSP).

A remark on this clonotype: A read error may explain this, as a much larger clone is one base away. CDR3 region: CTSSWDYEQYF. The CDR3 bases are TGTACCAGCAGCTGGGACTACGAGCAGTACTTC. The J gene is TRBJ2-7, the V gene TRBV7-9; no reliable D call. CDR3 length: 11 residues. CDR1 is SEHNR, CDR2 FQNEAQ, per germline (reference sequence). Using reference TRBV7-9 and TRBJ2-7 for the parts outside the CDR3, the full variable domain is DTGVSQNPRHKITKRGQNVTFRCDPISEHNRLYWYRQTLGQGPEFLTYFQNEAQLEKSRLLSDRFSAERPKGSFSTLEIQRTEQGDSAMYLCTSSWDYEQYFGPGTRLTVT.

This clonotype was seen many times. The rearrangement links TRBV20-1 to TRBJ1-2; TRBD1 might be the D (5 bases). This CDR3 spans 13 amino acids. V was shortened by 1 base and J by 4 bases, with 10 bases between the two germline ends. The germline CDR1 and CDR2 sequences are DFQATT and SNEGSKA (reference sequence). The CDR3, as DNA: TGCAGTGCTAGAGGGACAATCACCTATGGCTACACCTTC. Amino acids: CSARGTITYGYTF.

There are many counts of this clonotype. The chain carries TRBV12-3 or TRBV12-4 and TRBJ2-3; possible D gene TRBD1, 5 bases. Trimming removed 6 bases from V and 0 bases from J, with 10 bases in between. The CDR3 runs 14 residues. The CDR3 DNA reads TGTGCCAGCAGCCTAAGACAGAGCACAGATACGCAGTATTTT. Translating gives CASSLRQSTDTQYF.

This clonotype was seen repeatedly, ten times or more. The CDR3: CASSYSPPASQETQYF. CDR3 DNA: TGTGCCAGCAGTTACTCCCCTCCAGCGTCACAAGAGACCCAGTACTTC. The genes are TRBV6-5 and TRBJ2-5; no clear D. Germline V gives CDR1 MNHEY, CDR2 SVGAGI. This CDR3 has 16 amino acids. With 0 bases removed from V and 2 bases from J, the gap between germline ends came to 13 bases.

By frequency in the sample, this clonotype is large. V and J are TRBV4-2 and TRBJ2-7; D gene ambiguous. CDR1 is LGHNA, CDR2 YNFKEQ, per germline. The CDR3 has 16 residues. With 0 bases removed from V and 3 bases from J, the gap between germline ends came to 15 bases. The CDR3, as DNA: TGTGCCAGCAGCCAAGATGTGACGGGCTTGGACTACGAGCAGTACTTC. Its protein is CASSQDVTGLDYEQYF.

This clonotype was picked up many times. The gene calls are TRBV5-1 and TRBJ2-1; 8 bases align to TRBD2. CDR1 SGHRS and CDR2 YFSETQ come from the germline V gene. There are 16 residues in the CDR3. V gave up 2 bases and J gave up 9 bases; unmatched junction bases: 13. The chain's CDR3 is CASSFGAGGTLGEQFF. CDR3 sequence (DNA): TGCGCCAGCAGCTTTGGGGCGGGAGGAACCCTTGGTGAGCAGTTCTTC.

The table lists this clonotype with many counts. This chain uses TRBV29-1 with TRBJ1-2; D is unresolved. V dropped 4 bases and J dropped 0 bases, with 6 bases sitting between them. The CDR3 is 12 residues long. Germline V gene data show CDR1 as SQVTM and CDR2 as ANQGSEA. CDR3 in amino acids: CSVGVPNYGYTF. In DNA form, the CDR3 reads TGCAGCGTTGGGGTCCCTAACTATGGCTACACCTTC.

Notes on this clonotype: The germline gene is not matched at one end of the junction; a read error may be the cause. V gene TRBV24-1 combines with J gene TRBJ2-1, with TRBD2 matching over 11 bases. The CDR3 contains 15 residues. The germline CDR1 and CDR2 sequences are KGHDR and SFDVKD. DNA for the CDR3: TGTGCCACCTGTGATTTTCTAGCGGGAGGCTGGGAGCAGTTCTTC. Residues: CATCDFLAGGWEQFF.

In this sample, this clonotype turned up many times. CDR3 bases: TGTGCCAGCAGGCCCCCTTATTTCGCGGGGATCTACAATGAGCAGTTCTTC. It codes for CASRPPYFAGIYNEQFF. The rearrangement uses TRBV28 and TRBJ2-1; TRBD2 might be the D (6 bases). CDR1 MDHEN and CDR2 SYDVKM come from the germline V gene. This CDR3 is 17 amino acids long. V shed 6 bases and J shed 3 bases, with 21 bases lying between them.

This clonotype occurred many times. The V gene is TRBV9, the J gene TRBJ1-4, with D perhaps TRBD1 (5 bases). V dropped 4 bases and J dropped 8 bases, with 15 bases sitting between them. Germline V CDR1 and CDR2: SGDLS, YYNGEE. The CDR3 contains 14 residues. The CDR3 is CASSRGGVDEKLFF. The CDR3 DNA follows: TGTGCCAGCAGCCGAGGAGGGGTTGACGAAAAACTGTTTTTT. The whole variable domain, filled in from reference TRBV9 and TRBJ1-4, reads DSGVTQTPKHLITATGQRVTLRCSPRSGDLSVYWYQQSLDQGLQFLIQYYNGEERAKGNILERFSAQQFPDLHSELNLSSLELGDSALYFCASSRGGVDEKLFFGSGTQLSVL.